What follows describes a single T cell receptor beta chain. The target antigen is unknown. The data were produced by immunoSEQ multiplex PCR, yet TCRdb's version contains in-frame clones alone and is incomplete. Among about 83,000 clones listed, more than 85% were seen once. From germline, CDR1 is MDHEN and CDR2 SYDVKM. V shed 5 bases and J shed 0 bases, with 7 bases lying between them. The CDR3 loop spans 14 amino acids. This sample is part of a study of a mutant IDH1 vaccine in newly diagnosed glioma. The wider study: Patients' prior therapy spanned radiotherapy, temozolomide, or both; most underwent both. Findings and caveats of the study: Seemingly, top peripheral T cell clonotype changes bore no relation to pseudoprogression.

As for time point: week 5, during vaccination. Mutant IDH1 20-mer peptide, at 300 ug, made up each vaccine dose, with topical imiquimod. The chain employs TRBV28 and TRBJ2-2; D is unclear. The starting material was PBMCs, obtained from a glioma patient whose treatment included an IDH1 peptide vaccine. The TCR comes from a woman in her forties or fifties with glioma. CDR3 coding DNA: TGTGCCAGCAGTAGGACGGCGAACACCGGGGAGCTGTTTTTT. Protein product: CASSRTANTGELFF.